The TCR beta chain under discussion was sequenced for a study of vaccination effects on CD4 cells after COVID-19. ViraFEST assay sequencing came after antigen-specific CD4+ T cells were expanded with viral peptide pools. Cells that had been cultured for less than 13 days were the source of isolated CD4+ T cells. This individual contracted SARS-CoV-2 between March and December 2020, as verified by PCR. For each well, about 1.8 million PBMC were cultured with around 9.8 IU/ml IL-2 and about 9.9 ug/ml peptides. Half the medium was swapped for IL-2 medium on days 3 and 7. The germline V and J ends were trimmed by 6 bases and 4 bases, with 12 bases remaining between them. CDR1 and CDR2 (germline): LNHDA, SQIVND (reference sequence). This CDR3 region has 13 residues. The repertoire was sequenced with immunoSEQ multiplex PCR; TCRdb's copy has only in-frame clones and lacks some. The table lists approximately 30,000 clones, 72% of them singletons, with around 26% in the top ten.

Remarks on this clone: The antigen is unknown.

Sequencing used CD4+ T cells from PBMCs cultured with a peptide pool, obtained before COVID-19 vaccination. This sequence originates from a human donor who had a prior SARS-CoV-2 infection. This sequence joins TRBV19 and TRBJ1-2, with D possibly TRBD1 on 5 matching bases. DNA for the CDR3: TGTGCCAGTAGAACACAGGACGGCTATGGCTACACCTTC. Protein sequence: CASRTQDGYGYTF.